This paragraph reports one T cell receptor (beta chain). Its target is unknown. The protocol was immunoSEQ multiplex PCR, while the TCRdb copy is restricted to in-frame clones and leaves out a portion. There are around 50,000 clones in the sample; about 77% occur only once, and 5.2% lies in the top ten. Trimming pared 2 bases from V and 1 base from J, leaving 12 bases between. The germline CDR1 and CDR2 sequences are MNHNY and SVGAGI (reference sequence). This CDR3 has 15 residues. Time point reported: week 5, during vaccination. Every vaccine dose comprised 300 ug of mutant IDH1 20-mer peptide plus topical imiquimod. This record belongs to a study of a mutant IDH1 vaccine in newly diagnosed glioma. At the level of the study: The initiation of vaccination occurred 4-6 weeks after radiotherapy alone, or with temozolomide cycles.

This clonotype originated in a man aged 45-65 years with glioma. The chain is built from TRBV6-6 and TRBJ2-7; tentatively, D is TRBD1 or TRBD2 (5 bases each). Source: PBMCs, taken from a glioma patient whose treatment included an IDH1 peptide vaccine. CDR3 bases: TGTGCCAGCAGTTACCAACGGGACGGGTCCTACGAGCAGTACTTC. Translating gives CASSYQRDGSYEQYF.